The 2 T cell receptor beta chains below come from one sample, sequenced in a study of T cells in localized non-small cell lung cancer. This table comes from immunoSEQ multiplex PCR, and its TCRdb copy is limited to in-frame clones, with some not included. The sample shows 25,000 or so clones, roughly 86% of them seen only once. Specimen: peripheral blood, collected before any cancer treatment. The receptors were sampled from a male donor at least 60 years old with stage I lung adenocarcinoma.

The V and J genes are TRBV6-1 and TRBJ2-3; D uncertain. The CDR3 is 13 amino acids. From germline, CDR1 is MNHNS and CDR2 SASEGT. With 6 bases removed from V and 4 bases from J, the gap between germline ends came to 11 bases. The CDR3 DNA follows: TGTGCCAGCAGGGACCAAGTTGCAGATACGCAGTATTTT. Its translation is CASRDQVADTQYF.

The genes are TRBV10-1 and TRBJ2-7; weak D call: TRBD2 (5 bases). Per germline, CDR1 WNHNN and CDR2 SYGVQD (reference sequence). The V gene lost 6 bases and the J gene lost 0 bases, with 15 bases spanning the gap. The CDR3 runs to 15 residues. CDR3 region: CASRIDGVRSYEQYF. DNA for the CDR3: TGCGCCAGCAGGATAGACGGGGTCCGCTCCTACGAGCAGTACTTC.